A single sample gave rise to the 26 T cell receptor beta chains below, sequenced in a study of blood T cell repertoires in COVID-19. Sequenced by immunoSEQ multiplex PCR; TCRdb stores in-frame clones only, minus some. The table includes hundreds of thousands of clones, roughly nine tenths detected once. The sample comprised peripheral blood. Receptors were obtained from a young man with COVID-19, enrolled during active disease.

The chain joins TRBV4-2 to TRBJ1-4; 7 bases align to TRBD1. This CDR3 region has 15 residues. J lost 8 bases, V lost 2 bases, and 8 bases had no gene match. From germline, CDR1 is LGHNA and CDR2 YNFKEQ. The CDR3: CASSQQTGLEEKLFF. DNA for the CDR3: TGTGCCAGCAGCCAACAGACAGGGCTTGAGGAAAAACTGTTTTTT.

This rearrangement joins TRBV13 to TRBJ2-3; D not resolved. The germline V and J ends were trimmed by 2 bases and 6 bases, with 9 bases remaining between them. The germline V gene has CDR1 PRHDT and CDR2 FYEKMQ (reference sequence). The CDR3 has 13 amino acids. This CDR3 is CASSLPITDTQYF. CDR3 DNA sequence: TGTGCCAGCAGCTTACCTATTACGGATACGCAGTATTTT.

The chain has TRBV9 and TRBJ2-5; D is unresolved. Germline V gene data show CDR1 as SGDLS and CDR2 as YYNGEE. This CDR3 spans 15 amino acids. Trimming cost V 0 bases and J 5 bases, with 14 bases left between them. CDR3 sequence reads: CASSVEPLLGETQYF. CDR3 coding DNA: TGTGCCAGCAGCGTAGAGCCGCTGCTTGGTGAGACCCAGTACTTC.

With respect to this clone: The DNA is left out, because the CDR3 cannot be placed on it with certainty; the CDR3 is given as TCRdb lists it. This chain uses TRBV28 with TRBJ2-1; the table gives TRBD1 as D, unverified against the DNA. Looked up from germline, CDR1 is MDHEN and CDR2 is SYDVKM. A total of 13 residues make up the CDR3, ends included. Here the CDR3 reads CASSTSTGLEQFF.

The CDR3 loop is CASSPRVLAGGLSGANVLTF. DNA for the CDR3: TGTGCCAGCAGCCCCAGAGTTTTAGCGGGAGGGCTGTCTGGGGCCAACGTCCTGACTTTC. This chain links TRBV7-3 with TRBJ2-6; 11 bases are a match to TRBD2. The CDR3 runs to 20 residues. V lost 5 bases, J lost 1 base, and 13 bases stayed unmatched. Germline assignment: CDR1 SGHTA and CDR2 FQGTGA.

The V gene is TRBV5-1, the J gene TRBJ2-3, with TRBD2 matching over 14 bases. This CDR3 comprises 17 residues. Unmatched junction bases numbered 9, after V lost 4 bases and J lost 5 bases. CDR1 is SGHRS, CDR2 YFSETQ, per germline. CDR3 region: CASSRRGTSGSGDTQYF. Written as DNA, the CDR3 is TGCGCCAGCAGCCGACGGGGGACTAGCGGGAGTGGAGATACGCAGTATTTT. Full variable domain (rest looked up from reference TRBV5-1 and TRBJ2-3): KAGVTQTPRYLIKTRGQQVTLSCSPISGHRSVSWYQQTPGQGLQFLFEYFSETQRNKGNFPGRFSGRQFSNSRSEMNVSTLELGDSALYLCASSRRGTSGSGDTQYFGPGTRLTVL.

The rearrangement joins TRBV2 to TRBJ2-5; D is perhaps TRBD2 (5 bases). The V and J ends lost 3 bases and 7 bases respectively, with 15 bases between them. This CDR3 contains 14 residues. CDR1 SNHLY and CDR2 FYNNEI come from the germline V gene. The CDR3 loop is CASSERAAAGTQYF. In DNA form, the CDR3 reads TGTGCCAGCAGTGAGAGGGCGGCGGCCGGGACCCAGTACTTC.

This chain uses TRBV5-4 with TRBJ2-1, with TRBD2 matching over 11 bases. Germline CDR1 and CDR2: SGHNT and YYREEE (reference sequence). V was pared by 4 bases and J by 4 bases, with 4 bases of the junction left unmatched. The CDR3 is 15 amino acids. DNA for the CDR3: TGTGCCAGCAGCCAGACTAGCGGGACATACAATGAGCAGTTCTTC. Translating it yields CASSQTSGTYNEQFF. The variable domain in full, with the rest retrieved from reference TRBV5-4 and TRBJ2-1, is ETGVTQSPTHLIKTRGQQVTLRCSSQSGHNTVSWYQQALGQGPQFIFQYYREEENGRGNFPPRFSGLQFPNYSSELNVNALELDDSALYLCASSQTSGTYNEQFFGPGTRLTVL.

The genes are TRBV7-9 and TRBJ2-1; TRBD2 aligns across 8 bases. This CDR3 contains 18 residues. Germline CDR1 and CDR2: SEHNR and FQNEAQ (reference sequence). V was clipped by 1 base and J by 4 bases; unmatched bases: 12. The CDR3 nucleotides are TGTGCCAGCAGCTTAGTTTTCCGGGAGCGGGGGACTTACAATGAGCAGTTCTTC. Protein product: CASSLVFRERGTYNEQFF.

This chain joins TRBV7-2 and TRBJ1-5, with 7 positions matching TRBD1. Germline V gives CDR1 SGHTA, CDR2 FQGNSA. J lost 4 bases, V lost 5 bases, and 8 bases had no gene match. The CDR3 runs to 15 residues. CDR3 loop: CASSPLAGGNQPQHF. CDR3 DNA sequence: TGTGCCAGCAGCCCACTGGCAGGGGGGAATCAGCCCCAGCATTTT. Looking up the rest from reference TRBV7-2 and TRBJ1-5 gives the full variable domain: GAGVSQSPSNKVTEKGKDVELRCDPISGHTALYWYRQSLGQGLEFLIYFQGNSAPDKSGLPSDRFSAERTGGSVSTLTIQRTQQEDSAVYLCASSPLAGGNQPQHFGDGTRLSIL.

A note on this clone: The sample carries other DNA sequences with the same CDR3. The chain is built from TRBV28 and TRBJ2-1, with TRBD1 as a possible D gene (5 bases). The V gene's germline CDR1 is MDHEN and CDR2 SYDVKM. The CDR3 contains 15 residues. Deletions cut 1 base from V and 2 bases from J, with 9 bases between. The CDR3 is CASSLSAGTYNEQFF. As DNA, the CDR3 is TGTGCCAGCAGTTTATCTGCAGGGACCTACAATGAGCAGTTCTTC.

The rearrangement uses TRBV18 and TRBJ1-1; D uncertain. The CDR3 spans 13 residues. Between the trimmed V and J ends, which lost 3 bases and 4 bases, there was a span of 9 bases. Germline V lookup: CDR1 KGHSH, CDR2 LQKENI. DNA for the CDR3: TGTGCCAGCTCACCGAGCGGGTCCACTGAAGCTTTCTTT. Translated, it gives CASSPSGSTEAFF.

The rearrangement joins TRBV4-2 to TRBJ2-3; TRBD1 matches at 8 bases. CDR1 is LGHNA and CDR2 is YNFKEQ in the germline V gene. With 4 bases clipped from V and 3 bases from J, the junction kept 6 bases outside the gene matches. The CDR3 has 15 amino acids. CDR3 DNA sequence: TGTGCCAGCAGCCTTGAGACAGGGGAGACAGATACGCAGTATTTT. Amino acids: CASSLETGETDTQYF.

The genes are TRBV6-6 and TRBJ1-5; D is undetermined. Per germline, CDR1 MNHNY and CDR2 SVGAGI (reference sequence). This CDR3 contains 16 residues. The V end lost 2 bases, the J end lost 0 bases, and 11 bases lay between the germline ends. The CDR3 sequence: CASSYRQVYSNQPQHF. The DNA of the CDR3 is TGTGCCAGCAGTTACAGGCAGGTCTATAGCAATCAGCCCCAGCATTTT.

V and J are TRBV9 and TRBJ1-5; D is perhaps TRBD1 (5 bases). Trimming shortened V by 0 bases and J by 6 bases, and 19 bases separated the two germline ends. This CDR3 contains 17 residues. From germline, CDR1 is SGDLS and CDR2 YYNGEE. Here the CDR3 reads CASSVGPAGRSGQPQHF. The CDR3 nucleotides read TGTGCCAGCAGCGTAGGCCCGGCAGGGCGGTCGGGTCAGCCCCAGCATTTT. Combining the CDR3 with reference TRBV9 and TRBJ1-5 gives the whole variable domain DSGVTQTPKHLITATGQRVTLRCSPRSGDLSVYWYQQSLDQGLQFLIQYYNGEERAKGNILERFSAQQFPDLHSELNLSSLELGDSALYFCASSVGPAGRSGQPQHFGDGTRLSIL.

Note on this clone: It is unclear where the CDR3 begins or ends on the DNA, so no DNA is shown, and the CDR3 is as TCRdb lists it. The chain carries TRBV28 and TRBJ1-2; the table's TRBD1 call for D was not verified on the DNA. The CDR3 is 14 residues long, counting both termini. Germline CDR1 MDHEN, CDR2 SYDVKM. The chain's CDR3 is CASSSSDSNYGYTF.

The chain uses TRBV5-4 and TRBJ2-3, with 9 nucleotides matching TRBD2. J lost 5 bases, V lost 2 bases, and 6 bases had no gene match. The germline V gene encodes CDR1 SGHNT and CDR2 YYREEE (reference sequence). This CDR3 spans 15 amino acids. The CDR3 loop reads CASSLRASGVDTQYF. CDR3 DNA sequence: TGTGCCAGCAGCTTAAGGGCTAGCGGGGTAGATACGCAGTATTTT. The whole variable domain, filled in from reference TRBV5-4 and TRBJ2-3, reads ETGVTQSPTHLIKTRGQQVTLRCSSQSGHNTVSWYQQALGQGPQFIFQYYREEENGRGNFPPRFSGLQFPNYSSELNVNALELDDSALYLCASSLRASGVDTQYFGPGTRLTVL.

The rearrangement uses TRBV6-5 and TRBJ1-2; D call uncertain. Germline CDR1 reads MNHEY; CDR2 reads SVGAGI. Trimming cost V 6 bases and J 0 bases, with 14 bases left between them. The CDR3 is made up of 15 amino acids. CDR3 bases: TGTGCCAGCAGGACGGGGTCAGGAGCTAACTATGGCTACACCTTC. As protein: CASRTGSGANYGYTF.

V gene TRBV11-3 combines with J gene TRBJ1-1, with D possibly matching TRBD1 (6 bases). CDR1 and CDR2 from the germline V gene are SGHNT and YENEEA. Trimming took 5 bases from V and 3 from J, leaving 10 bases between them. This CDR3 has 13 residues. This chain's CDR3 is CASSLRTDTEAFF. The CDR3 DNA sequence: TGTGCCAGCAGCCTCAGGACAGACACTGAAGCTTTCTTT.

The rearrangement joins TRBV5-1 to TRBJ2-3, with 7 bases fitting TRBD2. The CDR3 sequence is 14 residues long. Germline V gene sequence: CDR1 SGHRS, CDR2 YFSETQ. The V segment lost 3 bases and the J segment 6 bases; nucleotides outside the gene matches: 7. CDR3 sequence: CASSSGGSFDTQYF. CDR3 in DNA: TGCGCCAGCAGCTCGGGGGGATCATTTGATACGCAGTATTTT.

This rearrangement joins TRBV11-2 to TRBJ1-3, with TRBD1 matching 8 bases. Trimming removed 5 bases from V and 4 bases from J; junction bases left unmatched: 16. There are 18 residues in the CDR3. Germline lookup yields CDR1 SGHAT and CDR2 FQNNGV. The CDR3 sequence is CASSGGQGKGSSGNTIYF. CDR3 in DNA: TGTGCCAGCAGCGGAGGACAGGGAAAGGGGTCATCGGGAAACACCATATATTTT.

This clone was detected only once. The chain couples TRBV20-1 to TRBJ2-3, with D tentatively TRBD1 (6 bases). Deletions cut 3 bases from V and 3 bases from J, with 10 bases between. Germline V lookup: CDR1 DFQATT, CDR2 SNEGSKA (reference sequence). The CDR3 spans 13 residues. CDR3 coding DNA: TGCAGTGCTAGTCGAGGACAGACAGATACGCAGTATTTT. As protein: CSASRGQTDTQYF.

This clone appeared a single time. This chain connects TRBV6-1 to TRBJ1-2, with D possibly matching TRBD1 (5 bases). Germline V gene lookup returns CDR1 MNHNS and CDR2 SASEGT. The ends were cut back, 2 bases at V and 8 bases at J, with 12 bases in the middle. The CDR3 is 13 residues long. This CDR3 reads CASSETGVAGYTF. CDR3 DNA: TGTGCCAGCAGTGAAACAGGAGTGGCGGGCTACACCTTC.

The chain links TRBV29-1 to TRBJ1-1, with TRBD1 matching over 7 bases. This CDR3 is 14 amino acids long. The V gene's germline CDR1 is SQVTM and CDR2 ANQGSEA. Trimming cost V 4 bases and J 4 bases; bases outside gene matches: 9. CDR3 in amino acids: CSVVARGATTEAFF. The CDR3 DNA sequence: TGCAGCGTTGTAGCCAGGGGGGCGACCACTGAAGCTTTCTTT.

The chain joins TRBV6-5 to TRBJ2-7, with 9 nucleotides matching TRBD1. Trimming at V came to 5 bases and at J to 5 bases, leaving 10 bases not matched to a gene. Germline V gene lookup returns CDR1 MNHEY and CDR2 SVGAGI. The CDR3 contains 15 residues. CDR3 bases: TGTGCCAGCAGTCGGGGGACAGGGACTCCTAACGAGCAGTACTTC. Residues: CASSRGTGTPNEQYF.

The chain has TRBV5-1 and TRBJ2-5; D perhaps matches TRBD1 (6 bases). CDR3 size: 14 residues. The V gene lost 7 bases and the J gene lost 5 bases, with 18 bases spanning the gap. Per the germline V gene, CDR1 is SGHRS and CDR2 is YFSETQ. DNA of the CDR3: TGCGCCAGCTCCAACAGGGAATTAACGGAGACCCAGTACTTC. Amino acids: CASSNRELTETQYF. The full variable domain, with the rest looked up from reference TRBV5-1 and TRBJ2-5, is KAGVTQTPRYLIKTRGQQVTLSCSPISGHRSVSWYQQTPGQGLQFLFEYFSETQRNKGNFPGRFSGRQFSNSRSEMNVSTLELGDSALYLCASSNRELTETQYFGPGTRLLVL.